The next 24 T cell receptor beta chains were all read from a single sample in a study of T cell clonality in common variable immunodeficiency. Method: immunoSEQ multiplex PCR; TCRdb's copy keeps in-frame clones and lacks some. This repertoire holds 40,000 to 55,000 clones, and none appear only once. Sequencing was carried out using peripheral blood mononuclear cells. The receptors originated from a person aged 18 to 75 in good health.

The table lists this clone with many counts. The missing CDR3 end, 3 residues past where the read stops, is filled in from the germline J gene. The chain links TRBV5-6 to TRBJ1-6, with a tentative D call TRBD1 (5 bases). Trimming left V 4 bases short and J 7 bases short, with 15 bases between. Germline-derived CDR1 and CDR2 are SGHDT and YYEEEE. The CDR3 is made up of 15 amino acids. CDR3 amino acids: CASSVAGRLNSPLHF. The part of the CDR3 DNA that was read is TGTGCCAGCAGCGTAGCGGGACGGCTAAATTCACCC.

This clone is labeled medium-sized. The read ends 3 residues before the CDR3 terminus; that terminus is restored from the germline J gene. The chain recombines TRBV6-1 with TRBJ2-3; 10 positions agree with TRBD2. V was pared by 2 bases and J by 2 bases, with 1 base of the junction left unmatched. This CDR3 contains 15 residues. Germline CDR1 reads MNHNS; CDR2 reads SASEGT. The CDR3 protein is CASSELAGATDTQYF. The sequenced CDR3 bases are TGTGCCAGCAGTGAACTAGCGGGGGCCACAGATACG.

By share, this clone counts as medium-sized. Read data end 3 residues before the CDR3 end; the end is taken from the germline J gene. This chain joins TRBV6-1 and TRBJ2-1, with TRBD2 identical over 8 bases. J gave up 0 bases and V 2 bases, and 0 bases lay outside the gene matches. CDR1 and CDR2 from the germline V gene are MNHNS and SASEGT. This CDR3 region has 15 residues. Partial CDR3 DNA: TGTGCCAGCAGTGAACTAGCGGGCTCCTACAATGAG. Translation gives CASSELAGSYNE. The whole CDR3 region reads CASSELAGSYNEQFF.

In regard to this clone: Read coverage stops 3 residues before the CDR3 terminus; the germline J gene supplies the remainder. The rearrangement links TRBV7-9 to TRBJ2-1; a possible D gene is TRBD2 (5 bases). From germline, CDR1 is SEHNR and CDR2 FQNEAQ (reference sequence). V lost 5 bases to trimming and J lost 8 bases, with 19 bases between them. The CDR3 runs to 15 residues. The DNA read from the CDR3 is TGTGCCAGCAGCCAACCCGGGGTTTATGGGGATGAG. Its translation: CASSQPGVYGDE. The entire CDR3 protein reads CASSQPGVYGDEQFF.

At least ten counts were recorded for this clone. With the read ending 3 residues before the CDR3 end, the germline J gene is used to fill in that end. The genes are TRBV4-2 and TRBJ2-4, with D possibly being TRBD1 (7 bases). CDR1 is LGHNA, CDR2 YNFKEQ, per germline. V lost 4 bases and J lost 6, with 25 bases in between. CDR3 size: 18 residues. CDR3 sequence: CASSPLWTGRKGGNIQYF. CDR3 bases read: TGTGCCAGCAGCCCCCTTTGGACAGGAAGAAAGGGGGGAAACATT.

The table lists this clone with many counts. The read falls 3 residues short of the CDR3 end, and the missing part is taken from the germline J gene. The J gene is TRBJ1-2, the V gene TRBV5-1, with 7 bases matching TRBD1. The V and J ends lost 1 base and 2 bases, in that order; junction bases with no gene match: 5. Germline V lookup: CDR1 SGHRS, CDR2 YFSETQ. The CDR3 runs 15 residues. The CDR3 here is CASSLITGENYGYTF. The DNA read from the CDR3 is TGCGCCAGCAGCTTGATTACAGGGGAGAACTATGGC.

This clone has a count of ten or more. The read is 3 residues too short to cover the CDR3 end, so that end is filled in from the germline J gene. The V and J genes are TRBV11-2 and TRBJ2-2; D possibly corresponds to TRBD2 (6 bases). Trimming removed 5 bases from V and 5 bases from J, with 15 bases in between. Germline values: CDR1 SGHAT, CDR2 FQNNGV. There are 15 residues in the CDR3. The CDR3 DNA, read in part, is TGTGCCAGCAGCCTCCGGCCCGGGGGTACCGGGGAG. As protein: CASSLRPGGTGE. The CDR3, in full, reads CASSLRPGGTGELFF.

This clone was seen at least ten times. The CDR3: CASSTAGTGFYEQYF. CDR3 bases read: TGTGCCAGTAGTACCGCCGGGACAGGGTTCTACGAG. The chain is built from TRBV19 and TRBJ2-7; 9 bases are shared with TRBD1. Coverage ceases 3 residues before the CDR3 finishes, and the germline J gene fills in the end. CDR3 length equals 15 residues. Germline trimming cut 4 bases from V and 3 bases from J; bases unmatched to any gene: 7. The germline gives CDR1 LNHDA, CDR2 SQIVND (reference sequence).

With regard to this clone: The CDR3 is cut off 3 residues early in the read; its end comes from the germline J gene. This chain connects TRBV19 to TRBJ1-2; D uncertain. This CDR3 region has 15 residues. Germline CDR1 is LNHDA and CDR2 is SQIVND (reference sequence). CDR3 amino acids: CASSSLAGSTDTYTF. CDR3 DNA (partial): TGTGCCAGTAGTTCCCTAGCGGGGAGCACAGATACC.

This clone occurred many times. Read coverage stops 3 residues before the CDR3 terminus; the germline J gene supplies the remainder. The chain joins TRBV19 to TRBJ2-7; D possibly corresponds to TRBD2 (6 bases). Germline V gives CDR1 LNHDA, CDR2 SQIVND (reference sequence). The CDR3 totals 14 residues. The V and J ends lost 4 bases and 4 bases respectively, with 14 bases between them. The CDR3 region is CASSTPQGGYEQYF. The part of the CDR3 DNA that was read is TGTGCCAGTAGTACCCCGCAGGGAGGTTACGAG.

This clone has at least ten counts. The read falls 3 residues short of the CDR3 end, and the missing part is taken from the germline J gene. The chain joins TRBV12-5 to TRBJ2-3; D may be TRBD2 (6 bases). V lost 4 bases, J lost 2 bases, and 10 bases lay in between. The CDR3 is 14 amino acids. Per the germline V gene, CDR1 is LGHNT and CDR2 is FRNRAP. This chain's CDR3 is CASGSGGYTDTQYF. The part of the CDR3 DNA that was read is TGTGCTAGTGGTTCAGGAGGGTACACAGATACG.

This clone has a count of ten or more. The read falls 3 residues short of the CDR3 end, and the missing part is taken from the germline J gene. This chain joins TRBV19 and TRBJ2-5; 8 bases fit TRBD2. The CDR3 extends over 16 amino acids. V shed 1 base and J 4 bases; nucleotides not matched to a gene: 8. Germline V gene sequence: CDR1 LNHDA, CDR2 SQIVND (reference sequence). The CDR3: CASSIGGSGKGETQYF. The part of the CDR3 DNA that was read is TGTGCCAGTAGTATAGGCGGTAGCGGGAAGGGAGAGACC.

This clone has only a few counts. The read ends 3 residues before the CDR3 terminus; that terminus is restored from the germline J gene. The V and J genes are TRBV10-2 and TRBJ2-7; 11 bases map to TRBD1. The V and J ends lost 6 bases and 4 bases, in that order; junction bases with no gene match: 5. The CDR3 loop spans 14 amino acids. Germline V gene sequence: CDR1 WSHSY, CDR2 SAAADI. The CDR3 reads CASSGGTGGYEQYF. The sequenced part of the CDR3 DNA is TGCGCCAGCAGCGGGGGGACAGGGGGGTACGAG.

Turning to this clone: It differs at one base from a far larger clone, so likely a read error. CDR3 loop: CASSPAPLAGGRYEQFF. The covered CDR3 bases are TGCGCCAGCAGCCCCGCCCCTCTAGCGGGGGGGCGGTATGAG. J is TRBJ2-1 and V is TRBV5-1; 12 bases map to TRBD2. The read ends 3 residues before the CDR3 terminus; that terminus is restored from the germline J gene. This CDR3 has 17 amino acids. The germline gives CDR1 SGHRS, CDR2 YFSETQ. Trimming took 4 bases from V and 8 from J; bases not matched to a gene: 13.

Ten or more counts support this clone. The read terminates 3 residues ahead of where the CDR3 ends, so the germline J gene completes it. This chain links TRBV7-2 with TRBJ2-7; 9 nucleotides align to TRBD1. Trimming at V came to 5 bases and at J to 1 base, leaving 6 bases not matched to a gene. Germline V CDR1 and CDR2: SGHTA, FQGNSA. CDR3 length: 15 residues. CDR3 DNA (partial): TGTGCCAGCAGCCCGATGGGACAGGGTTCCTACGAG. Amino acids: CASSPMGQGSYE. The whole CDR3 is CASSPMGQGSYEQYF. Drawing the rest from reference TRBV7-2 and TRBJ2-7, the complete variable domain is GAGVSQSPSNKVTEKGKDVELRCDPISGHTALYWYRQSLGQGLEFLIYFQGNSAPDKSGLPSDRFSAERTGGSVSTLTIQRTQQEDSAVYLCASSPMGQGSYEQYFGPGTRLTVT.

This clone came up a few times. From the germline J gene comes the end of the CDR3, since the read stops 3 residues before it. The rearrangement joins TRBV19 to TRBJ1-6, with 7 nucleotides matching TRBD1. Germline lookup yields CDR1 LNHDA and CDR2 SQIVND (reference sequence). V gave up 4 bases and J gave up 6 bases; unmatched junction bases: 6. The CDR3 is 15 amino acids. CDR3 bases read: TGTGCCAGTAGTACCCGGACAGGTCCTAATTCACCC. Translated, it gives CASSTRTGPNSP. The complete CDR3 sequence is CASSTRTGPNSPLHF.

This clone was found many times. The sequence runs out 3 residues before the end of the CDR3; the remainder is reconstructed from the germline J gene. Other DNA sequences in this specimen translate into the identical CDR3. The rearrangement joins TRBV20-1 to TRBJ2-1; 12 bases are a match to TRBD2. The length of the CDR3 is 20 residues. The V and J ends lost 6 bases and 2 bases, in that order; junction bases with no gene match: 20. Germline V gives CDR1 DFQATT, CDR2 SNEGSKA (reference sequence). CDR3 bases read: TGCAGTGCACCCGCCCCTTTACTAGCGGGGGGAGCCCTACCCTACAATGAG. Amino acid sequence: CSAPAPLLAGGALPYNE. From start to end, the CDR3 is CSAPAPLLAGGALPYNEQFF.

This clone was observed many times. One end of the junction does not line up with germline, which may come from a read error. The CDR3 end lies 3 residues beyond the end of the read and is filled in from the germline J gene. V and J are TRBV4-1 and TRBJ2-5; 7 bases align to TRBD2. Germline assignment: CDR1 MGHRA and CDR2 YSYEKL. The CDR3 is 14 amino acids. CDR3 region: CTSSSGGGKETQYF. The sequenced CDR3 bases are TGCACCAGCAGCAGTGGGGGGGGTAAAGAGACC.

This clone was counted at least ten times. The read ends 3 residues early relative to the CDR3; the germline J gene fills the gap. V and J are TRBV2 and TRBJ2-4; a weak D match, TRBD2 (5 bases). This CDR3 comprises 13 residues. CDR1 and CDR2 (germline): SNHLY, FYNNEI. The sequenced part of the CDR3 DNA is TGTGCCAGCTCTCCGGACTCGACGAGCACT. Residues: CASSPDSTST. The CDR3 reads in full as CASSPDSTSTQYF.

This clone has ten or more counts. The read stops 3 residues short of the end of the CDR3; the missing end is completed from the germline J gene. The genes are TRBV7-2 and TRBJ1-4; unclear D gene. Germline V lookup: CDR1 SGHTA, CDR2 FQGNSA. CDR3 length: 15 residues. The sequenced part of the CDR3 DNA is TGTGCCAGCAGCTTAGCACCAGGCGAGGCCGCCAAA. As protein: CASSLAPGEAAK. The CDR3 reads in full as CASSLAPGEAAKLFF.

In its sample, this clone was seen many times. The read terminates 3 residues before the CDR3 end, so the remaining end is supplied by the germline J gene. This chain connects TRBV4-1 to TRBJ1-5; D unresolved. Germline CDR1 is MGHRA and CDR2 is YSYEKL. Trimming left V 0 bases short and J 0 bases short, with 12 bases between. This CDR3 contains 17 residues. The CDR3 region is CASSQDRGRNSNQPQHF. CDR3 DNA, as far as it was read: TGCGCCAGCAGCCAAGACCGCGGGAGGAATAGCAATCAGCCC.

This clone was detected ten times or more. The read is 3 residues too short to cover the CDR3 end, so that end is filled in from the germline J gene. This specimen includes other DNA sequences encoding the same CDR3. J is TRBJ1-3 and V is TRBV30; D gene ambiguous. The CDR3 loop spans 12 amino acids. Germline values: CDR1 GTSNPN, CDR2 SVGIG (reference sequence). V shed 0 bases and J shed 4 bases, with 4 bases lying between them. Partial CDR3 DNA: TGTGCCTGGAGTGTACGGGGAAACACC. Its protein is CAWSVRGNT. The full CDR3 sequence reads CAWSVRGNTIYF.

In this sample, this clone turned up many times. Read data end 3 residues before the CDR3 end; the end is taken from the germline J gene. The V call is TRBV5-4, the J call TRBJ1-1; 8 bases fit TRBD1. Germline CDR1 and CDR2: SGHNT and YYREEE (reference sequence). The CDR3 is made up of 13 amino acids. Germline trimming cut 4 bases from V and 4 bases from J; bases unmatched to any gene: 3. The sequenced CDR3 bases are TGTGCCAGCAGCGCTACAGGGGGCACTGAA. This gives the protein CASSATGGTE. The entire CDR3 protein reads CASSATGGTEAFF.

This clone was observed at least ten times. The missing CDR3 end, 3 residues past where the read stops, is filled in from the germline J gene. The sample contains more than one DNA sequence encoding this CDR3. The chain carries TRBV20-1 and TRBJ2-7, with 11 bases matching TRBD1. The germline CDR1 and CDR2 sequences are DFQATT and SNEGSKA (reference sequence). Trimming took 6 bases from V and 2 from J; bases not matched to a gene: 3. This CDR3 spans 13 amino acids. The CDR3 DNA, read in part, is TGCAGTGCCAGGACAGGGGGCACCTACGAG. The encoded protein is CSARTGGTYE. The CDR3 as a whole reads CSARTGGTYEQYF.